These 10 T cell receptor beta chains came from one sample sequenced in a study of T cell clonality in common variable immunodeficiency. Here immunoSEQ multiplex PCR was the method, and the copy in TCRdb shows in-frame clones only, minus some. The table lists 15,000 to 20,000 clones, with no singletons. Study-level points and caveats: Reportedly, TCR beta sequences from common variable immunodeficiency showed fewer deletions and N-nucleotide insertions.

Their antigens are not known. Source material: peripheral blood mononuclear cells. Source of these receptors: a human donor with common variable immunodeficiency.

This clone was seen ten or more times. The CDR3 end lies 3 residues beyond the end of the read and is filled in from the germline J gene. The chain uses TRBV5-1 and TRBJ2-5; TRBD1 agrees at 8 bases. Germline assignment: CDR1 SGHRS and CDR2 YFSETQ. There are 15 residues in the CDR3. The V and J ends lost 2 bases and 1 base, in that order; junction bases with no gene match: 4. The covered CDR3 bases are TGCGCCAGCAGCTTTGAGACAGGGGTCCAAGAGACC. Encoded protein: CASSFETGVQET. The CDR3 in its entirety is CASSFETGVQETQYF.

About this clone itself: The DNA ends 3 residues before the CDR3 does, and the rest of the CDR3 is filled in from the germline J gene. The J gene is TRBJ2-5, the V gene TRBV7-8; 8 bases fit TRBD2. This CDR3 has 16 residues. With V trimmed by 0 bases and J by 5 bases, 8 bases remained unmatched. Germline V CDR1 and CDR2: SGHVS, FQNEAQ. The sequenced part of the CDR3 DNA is TGTGCCAGCAGCTTAGCCCTAATTGGCGGGAGGGAGACC. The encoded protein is CASSLALIGGRET. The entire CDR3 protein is CASSLALIGGRETQYF.

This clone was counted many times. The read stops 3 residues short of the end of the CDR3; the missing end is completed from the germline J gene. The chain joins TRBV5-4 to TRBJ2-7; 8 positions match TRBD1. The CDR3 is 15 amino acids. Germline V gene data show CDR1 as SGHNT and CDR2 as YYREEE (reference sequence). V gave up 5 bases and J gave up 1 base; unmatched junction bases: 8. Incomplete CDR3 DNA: TGTGCCAGCAGAGTGGACAGGGCGCCTTCCTACGAG. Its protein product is CASRVDRAPSYE. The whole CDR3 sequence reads CASRVDRAPSYEQYF.

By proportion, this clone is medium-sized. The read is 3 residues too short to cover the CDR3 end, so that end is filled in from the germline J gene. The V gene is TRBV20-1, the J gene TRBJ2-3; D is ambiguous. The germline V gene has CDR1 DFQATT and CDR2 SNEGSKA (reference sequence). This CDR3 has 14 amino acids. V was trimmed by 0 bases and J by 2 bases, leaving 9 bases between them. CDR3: CSAREFELTDTQYF. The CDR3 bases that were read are TGCAGTGCTAGAGAGTTTGAGCTCACAGATACG.

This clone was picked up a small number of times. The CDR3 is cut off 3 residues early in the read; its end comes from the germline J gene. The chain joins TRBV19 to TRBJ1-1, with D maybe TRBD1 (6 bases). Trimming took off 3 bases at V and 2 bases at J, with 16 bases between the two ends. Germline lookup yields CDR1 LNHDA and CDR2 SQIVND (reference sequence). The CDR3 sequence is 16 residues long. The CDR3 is CASSIIWSGANTEAFF. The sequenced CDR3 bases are TGTGCCAGTAGTATTATATGGTCAGGGGCTAACACTGAA.

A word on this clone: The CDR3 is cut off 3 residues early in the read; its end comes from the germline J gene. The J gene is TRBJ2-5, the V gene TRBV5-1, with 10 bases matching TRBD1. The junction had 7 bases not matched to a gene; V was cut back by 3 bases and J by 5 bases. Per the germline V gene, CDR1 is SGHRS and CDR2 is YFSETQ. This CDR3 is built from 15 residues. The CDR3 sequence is CASSSWDRGYETQYF. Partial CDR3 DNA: TGCGCCAGCAGCTCCTGGGACAGGGGTTACGAGACC.

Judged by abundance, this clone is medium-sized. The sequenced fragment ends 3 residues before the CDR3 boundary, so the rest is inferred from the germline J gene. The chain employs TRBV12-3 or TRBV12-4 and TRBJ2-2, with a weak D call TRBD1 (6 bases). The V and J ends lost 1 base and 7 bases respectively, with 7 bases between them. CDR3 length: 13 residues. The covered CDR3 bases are TGTGCCAGCAGTTTAGGGGGGCTCGGGGAG. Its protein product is CASSLGGLGE. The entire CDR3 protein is CASSLGGLGELFF.

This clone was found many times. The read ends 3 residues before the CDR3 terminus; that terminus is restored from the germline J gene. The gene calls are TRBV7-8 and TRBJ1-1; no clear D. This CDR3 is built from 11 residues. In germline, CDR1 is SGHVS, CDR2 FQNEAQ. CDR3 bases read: TGTGCCAGCAGCTTTGGCAGGGAA. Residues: CASSFGRE. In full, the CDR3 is CASSFGREAFF.

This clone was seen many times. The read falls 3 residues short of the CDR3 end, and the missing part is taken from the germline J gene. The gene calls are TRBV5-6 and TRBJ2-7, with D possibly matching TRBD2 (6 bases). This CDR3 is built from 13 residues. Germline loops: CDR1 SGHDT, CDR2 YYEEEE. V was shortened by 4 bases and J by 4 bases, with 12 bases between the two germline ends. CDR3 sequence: CASSGTRSYEQYF. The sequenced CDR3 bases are TGTGCCAGCAGCGGGACTCGTAGTTACGAG.

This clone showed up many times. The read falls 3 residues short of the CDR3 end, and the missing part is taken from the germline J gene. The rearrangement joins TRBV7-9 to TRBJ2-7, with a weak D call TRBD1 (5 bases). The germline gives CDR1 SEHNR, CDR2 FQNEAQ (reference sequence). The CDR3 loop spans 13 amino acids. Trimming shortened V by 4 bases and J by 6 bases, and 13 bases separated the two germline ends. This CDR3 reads CASSSTTGSEQYF. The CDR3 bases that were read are TGTGCCAGCAGCTCCACCACAGGTTCCGAG.